One sample yielded the 17 T cell receptor beta chains listed below, sequenced in a study of beta chain features in type 1 diabetes. The entirety of the isolated RNA underwent reverse transcription, so expressed TCRB transcripts were sequenced. Clones were read by immunoSEQ multiplex PCR, and TCRdb kept only the in-frame ones, dropping some. The repertoire includes 350,000 to 450,000 clones, over 11% of them detected once, and 0.03% to 0.04% sits in the top ten. The sequencing input was naive CD4+ T cells from blood. These receptors were collected from a man aged 25-45 years in good health.

In its sample, this clone was seen a few times. The V call is TRBV30, the J call TRBJ1-1; possibly TRBD1 for D (5 bases). The V end lost 7 bases, the J end lost 4 bases, and 13 bases lay between the germline ends. CDR1 and CDR2 (germline): GTSNPN, SVGIG (reference sequence). This CDR3 comprises 12 residues. The DNA for the CDR3 is TGTGCCTTGGGACCGCGGGGCACTGAAGCTTTCTTT. Residues: CALGPRGTEAFF.

The J gene is TRBJ2-4, the V gene TRBV30, with D possibly matching TRBD2 (6 bases). CDR3 length: 13 residues. The ends were cut back, 4 bases at V and 7 bases at J, with 14 bases in the middle. Germline V gene sequence: CDR1 GTSNPN, CDR2 SVGIG (reference sequence). The CDR3 protein is CAWTTRGSNIQYF. Written as DNA, the CDR3 is TGTGCCTGGACCACTCGGGGGTCTAACATTCAGTACTTC.

The chain combines TRBV29-1 with TRBJ1-2; 7 nucleotides agree with TRBD1. With V trimmed by 6 bases and J by 2 bases, 9 bases remained unmatched. Germline loops: CDR1 SQVTM, CDR2 ANQGSEA. The CDR3 contains 14 residues. Written as DNA, the CDR3 is TGCAGCGTCGAGGGGGACAGAGACAACTATGGCTACACCTTC. As protein: CSVEGDRDNYGYTF.

The chain combines TRBV20-1 with TRBJ1-1; possibly TRBD1 for D (6 bases). Trimming removed 6 bases from V and 9 bases from J, with 11 bases in between. This CDR3 spans 10 amino acids. Germline-derived CDR1 and CDR2 are DFQATT and SNEGSKA (reference sequence). Written as DNA, the CDR3 is TGCAGTGCGGATCAGGGGCAAGCTTTCTTT. This sequence encodes CSADQGQAFF.

This chain links TRBV6-1 with TRBJ2-7; 12 bases align to TRBD2. V lost 6 bases, J lost 2 bases, and 2 bases stayed unmatched. The CDR3 is made up of 14 amino acids. Germline V CDR1 and CDR2: MNHNS, SASEGT. The CDR3 coding sequence is TGTGCCAGCAGCCGACTAGCGGGAGCCTACGAGCAGTACGTC. This gives the protein CASSRLAGAYEQYV.

The CDR3 bases are TGTGCCAGCAGCTGGGACAGGACGGCCACAGATACGCAGTATTTT. Translation: CASSWDRTATDTQYF. The chain uses TRBV11-2 and TRBJ2-3; 8 bases fit TRBD1. This CDR3 has 15 residues. V lost 4 bases to trimming and J lost 2 bases; unmatched junction nucleotides: 5. Germline CDR1 and CDR2: SGHAT and FQNNGV.

This clone was counted a few times. The genes are TRBV7-2 and TRBJ1-1; TRBD1 is a possible D gene (5 bases). The CDR3 spans 14 residues. V lost 4 bases, J lost 1 base, and 10 bases lay in between. CDR1 and CDR2 (germline): SGHTA, FQGNSA. The CDR3 region is CASSWRQGNTEAFF. The CDR3 coding sequence is TGTGCCAGCAGCTGGCGCCAGGGGAACACTGAAGCTTTCTTT.

This clone was counted only a few times. This sequence joins TRBV27 and TRBJ2-7; no firm D call. V gave up 6 bases and J gave up 3 bases, with 9 bases separating them. Germline CDR1 and CDR2: MNHEY and SMNVEV (reference sequence). This CDR3 is 12 amino acids long. The CDR3 loop reads CASRNLNYEQYF. The CDR3 DNA is TGTGCCAGCAGGAACCTAAACTACGAGCAGTACTTC.

The V call is TRBV11-3, the J call TRBJ2-5; D is tentatively TRBD1 or TRBD2 (5 bases each). This CDR3 contains 19 residues. The germline CDR1 and CDR2 sequences are SGHNT and YENEEA. V dropped 7 bases and J dropped 4 bases, with 31 bases sitting between them. The CDR3 protein is CASNPWGRQGASNGETQYF. The CDR3 bases are TGTGCCAGCAACCCATGGGGTAGGCAGGGAGCGTCTAATGGAGAGACCCAGTACTTC. Together with reference TRBV11-3 and TRBJ2-5, the CDR3 gives the full variable domain: EAGVVQSPRYKIIEKKQPVAFWCNPISGHNTLYWYLQNLGQGPELLIRYENEEAVDDSQLPKDRFSAERLKGVDSTLKIQPAELGDSAVYLCASNPWGRQGASNGETQYFGPGTRLLVL.

This clone was recorded a few times. Here the CDR3 DNA reads TGTGCCAGCAGCGTACGGGGATACGATAATTCACCCCTCCACTTT. This codes for CASSVRGYDNSPLHF. The chain combines TRBV9 with TRBJ1-6; D ambiguous. The CDR3 is 15 amino acids. Trimming stripped 1 base from V and 5 bases from J, with 10 bases between. CDR1 and CDR2 from the germline V gene are SGDLS and YYNGEE.

The chain links TRBV25-1 to TRBJ2-3; perhaps TRBD2 as D (5 bases). The CDR3 is made up of 14 amino acids. V lost 8 bases and J 1 base, leaving 13 bases between the germline ends. Looked up from germline, CDR1 is MGHDK and CDR2 is SYGVNS. CDR3 in amino acids: CASAGVGGTDTQYF. The CDR3 nucleotides are TGTGCCAGCGCCGGGGTGGGTGGCACAGATACGCAGTATTTT.

This clone has just a few counts. In DNA, the CDR3 is TGTGCCACCAGCAGAGCCGCGGGAGTAAGGAATGAGCAGTTCTTC. It is translated as CATSRAAGVRNEQFF. V is TRBV15 and J is TRBJ2-1; 7 bases are a match to TRBD2. After removal of 1 base from V and 7 bases from J, the junction contained 7 bases not matched to a gene. The germline gives CDR1 LNHNV, CDR2 YYDKDF (reference sequence). The CDR3 runs 15 residues.

V usage is TRBV15 and J usage is TRBJ1-2; D remains ambiguous. The germline V gene has CDR1 LNHNV and CDR2 YYDKDF (reference sequence). Trimming removed 0 bases at V and 1 base at J, with 6 bases between. CDR3 length equals 14 residues. CDR3 in amino acids: CATSRDILNYGYTF. CDR3 nucleotide sequence: TGTGCCACCAGCAGAGATATACTTAACTATGGCTACACCTTC.

This clone was recorded a few times. The chain joins TRBV18 to TRBJ2-1; a possible D gene is TRBD1 (5 bases). V was cut by 2 bases and J by 1 base, with 12 bases left in between. The CDR3 consists of 16 residues. Germline loops: CDR1 KGHSH, CDR2 LQKENI. In DNA, the CDR3 is TGTGCCAGCTCACCAGTATTAGGGGATTCCTACAATGAGCAGTTCTTC. Amino acid sequence: CASSPVLGDSYNEQFF.

This clone was observed a few times. This chain connects TRBV5-4 to TRBJ2-1, with TRBD2 matching over 9 bases. Germline values: CDR1 SGHNT, CDR2 YYREEE (reference sequence). The junction had 4 bases not matched to a gene; V was cut back by 0 bases and J by 3 bases. The CDR3 contains 16 residues. This CDR3 reads CASSLGGLANYNEQFF. The DNA for the CDR3 is TGTGCCAGCAGCTTGGGTGGACTAGCGAACTACAATGAGCAGTTCTTC.

The CDR3 bases are TGTGCCAGCGACCCTGGAGAGCGGGGGGGCCTGGATACGCAGTATTTT. Protein: CASDPGERGGLDTQYF. The chain joins TRBV9 to TRBJ2-3; TRBD2 aligns across 10 bases. The germline CDR1 and CDR2 sequences are SGDLS and YYNGEE. V was clipped by 7 bases and J by 6 bases; unmatched bases: 14. There are 16 residues in the CDR3.

The table lists this clone with a few counts. The chain is built from TRBV9 and TRBJ1-1, with TRBD1 as a possible D gene (6 bases). Between the trimmed V and J ends, which lost 0 bases and 6 bases, there was a span of 12 bases. CDR1 is SGDLS and CDR2 is YYNGEE in the germline V gene. The CDR3 length is 14 residues. As DNA, the CDR3 is TGTGCCAGCAGCGTAGGAGGGGGTAACCCTGAAGCTTTCTTT. Its protein is CASSVGGGNPEAFF.